This TCR beta chain was recorded in a study of T cells in Graves' hyperthyroidism and ophthalmopathy. RNA transcripts gave rise to amplified TCR beta CDR3 regions. HTBI primers were used for first-round RT-PCR of the TCR CDR3. TCRdb processed the multiplex PCR reads anew with MiXCR; each CDR3 protein has one entry. The sample carries hundreds of thousands of distinct CDR3 sequences, over 35% recorded once. Germline V gives CDR1 WSHSY, CDR2 SAAADI. V was pared by 6 bases and J by 8 bases, with 13 bases between. This CDR3 has 13 residues. This clonotype was picked up many times. The sample consisted of blood. The genes are TRBV10-2 and TRBJ1-4; tentative D call: TRBD1 (5 bases). The receptor comes from a man aged 18 to 30 with Graves' hyperthyroidism. CDR3 nucleotides: TGCGCCAGCAGCGATCTGGGGGACGAAAAACTGTTTTTT. It specifies CASSDLGDEKLFF.